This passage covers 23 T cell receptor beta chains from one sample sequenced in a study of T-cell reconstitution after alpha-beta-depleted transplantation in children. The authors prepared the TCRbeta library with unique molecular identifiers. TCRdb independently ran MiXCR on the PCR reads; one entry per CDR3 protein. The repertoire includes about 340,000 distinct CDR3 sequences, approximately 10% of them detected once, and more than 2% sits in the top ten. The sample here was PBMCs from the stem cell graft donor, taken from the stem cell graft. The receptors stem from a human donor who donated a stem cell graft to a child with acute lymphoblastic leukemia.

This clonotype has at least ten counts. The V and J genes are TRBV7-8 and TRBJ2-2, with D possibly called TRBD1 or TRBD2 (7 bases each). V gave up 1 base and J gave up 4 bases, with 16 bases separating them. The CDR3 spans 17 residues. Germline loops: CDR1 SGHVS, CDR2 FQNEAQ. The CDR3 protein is CASSLVGGGASTGELFF. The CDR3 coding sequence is TGTGCCAGCAGCTTAGTGGGAGGGGGCGCTTCCACCGGGGAGCTGTTTTTT.

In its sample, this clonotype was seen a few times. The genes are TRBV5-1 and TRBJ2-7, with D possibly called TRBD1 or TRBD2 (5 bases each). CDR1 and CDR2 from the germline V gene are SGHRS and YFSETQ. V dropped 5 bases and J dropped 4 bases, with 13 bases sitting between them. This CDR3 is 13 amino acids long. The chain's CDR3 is CASSTRDGYEQYF. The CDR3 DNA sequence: TGCGCCAGCAGTACCCGGGACGGTTACGAGCAGTACTTC.

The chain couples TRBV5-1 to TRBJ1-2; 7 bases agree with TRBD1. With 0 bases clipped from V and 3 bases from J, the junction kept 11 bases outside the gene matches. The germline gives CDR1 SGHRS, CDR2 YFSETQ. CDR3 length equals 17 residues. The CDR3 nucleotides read TGCGCCAGCAGCTTGGGAATCGCGACAGGGAAGGACTATGGCTACACCTTC. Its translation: CASSLGIATGKDYGYTF.

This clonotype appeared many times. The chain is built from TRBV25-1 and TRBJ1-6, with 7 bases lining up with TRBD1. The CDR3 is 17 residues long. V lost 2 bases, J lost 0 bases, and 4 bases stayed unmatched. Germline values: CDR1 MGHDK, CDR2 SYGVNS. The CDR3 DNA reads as TGTGCCAGCAGTGAAGGGACAGCTAACTCCTATAATTCACCCCTCCACTTT. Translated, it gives CASSEGTANSYNSPLHF.

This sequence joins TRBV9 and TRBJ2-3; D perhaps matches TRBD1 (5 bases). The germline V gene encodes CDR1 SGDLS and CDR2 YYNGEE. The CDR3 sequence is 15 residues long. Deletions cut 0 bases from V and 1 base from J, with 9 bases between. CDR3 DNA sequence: TGTGCCAGCAGCGTAGGGCTACAGGGCACAGATACGCAGTATTTT. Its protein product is CASSVGLQGTDTQYF.

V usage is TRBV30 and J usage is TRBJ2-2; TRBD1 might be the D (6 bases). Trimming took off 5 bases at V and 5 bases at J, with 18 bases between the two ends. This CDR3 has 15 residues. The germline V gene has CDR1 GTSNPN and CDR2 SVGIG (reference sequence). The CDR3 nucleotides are TGTGCCTGGGTCCTCGGGTCGAGGGGGACCGGGGAGCTGTTTTTT. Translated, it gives CAWVLGSRGTGELFF.

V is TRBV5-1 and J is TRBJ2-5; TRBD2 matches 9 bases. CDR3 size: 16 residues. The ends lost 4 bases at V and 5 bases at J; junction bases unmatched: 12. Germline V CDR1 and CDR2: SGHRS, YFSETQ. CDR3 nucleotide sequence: TGCGCCAGCAGCGACGGACGACTAGCGGAGGGGGAGACCCAGTACTTC. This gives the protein CASSDGRLAEGETQYF.

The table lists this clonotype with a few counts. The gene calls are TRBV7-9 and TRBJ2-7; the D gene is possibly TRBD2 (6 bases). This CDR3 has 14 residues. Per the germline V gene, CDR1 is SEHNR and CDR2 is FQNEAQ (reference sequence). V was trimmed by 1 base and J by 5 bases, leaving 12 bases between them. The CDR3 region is CASSLEGTSHEQYF. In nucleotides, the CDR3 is TGTGCCAGCAGCTTAGAAGGAACTAGCCACGAGCAGTACTTC.

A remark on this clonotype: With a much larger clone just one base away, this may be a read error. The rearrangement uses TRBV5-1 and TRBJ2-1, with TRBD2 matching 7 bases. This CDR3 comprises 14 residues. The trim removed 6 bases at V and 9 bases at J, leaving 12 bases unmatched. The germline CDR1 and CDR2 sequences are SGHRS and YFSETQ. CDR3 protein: CASITGTISGEQFF. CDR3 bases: TGCGCCAGCATAACCGGGACTATCTCCGGTGAGCAGTTCTTC.

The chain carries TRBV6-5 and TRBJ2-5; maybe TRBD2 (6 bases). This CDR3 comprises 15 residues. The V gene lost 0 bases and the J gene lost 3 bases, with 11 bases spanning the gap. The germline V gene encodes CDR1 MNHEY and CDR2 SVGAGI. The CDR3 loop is CASSYSILAEETQYF. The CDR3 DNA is TGTGCCAGCAGTTACTCGATACTAGCCGAAGAGACCCAGTACTTC.

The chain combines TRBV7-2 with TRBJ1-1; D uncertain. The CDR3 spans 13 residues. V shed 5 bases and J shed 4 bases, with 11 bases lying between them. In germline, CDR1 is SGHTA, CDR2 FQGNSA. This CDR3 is CASSARLSTEAFF. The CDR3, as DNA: TGTGCCAGCAGCGCTCGTTTGAGCACTGAAGCTTTCTTT.

CDR3 sequence (DNA): TGCAGCGTTGGACCGGGACAGACTTCCTACGAGCAGTACTTC. Translation gives CSVGPGQTSYEQYF. The rearrangement links TRBV29-1 to TRBJ2-7, with TRBD1 matching over 7 bases. J gave up 1 base and V 4 bases, and 7 bases lay outside the gene matches. Germline V lookup: CDR1 SQVTM, CDR2 ANQGSEA. This CDR3 region has 14 residues.

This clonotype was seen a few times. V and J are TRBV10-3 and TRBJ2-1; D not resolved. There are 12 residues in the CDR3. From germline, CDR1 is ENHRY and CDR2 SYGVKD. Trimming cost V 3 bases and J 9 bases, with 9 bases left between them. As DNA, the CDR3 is TGTGCCATCAGTGACCATCTACCTGAGCAGTTCTTC. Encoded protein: CAISDHLPEQFF.

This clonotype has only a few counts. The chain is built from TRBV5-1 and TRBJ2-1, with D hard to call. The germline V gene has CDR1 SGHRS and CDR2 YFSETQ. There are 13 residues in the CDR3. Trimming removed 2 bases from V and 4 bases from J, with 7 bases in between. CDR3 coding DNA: TGCGCCAGCAGCTTCGACAAGTACAATGAGCAGTTCTTC. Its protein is CASSFDKYNEQFF.

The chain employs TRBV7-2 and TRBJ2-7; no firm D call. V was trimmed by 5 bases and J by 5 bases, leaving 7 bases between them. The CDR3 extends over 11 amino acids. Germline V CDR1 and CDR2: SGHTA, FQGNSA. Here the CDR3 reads CASSHVHEQYF. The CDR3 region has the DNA TGTGCCAGCAGCCATGTCCACGAGCAGTACTTC. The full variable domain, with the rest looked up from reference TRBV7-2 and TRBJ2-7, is GAGVSQSPSNKVTEKGKDVELRCDPISGHTALYWYRQSLGQGLEFLIYFQGNSAPDKSGLPSDRFSAERTGGSVSTLTIQRTQQEDSAVYLCASSHVHEQYFGPGTRLTVT.

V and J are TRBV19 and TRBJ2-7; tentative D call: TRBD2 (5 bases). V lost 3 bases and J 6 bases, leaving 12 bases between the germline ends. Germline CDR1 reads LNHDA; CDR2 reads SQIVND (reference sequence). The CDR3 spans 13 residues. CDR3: CASSISSGSEQYF. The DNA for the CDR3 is TGTGCCAGTAGTATTAGTAGTGGGAGCGAGCAGTACTTC. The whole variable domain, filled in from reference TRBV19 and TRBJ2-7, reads DGGITQSPKYLFRKEGQNVTLSCEQNLNHDAMYWYRQDPGQGLRLIYYSQIVNDFQKGDIAEGYSVSREKKESFPLTVTSAQKNPTAFYLCASSISSGSEQYFGPGTRLTVT.

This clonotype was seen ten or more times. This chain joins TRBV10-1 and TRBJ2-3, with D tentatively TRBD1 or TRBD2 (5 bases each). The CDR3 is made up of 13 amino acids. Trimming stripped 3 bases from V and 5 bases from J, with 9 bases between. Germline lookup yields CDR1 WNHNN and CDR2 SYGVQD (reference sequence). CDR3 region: CASSDRGEDTQYF. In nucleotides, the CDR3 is TGCGCCAGCAGTGACCGGGGCGAAGATACGCAGTATTTT.

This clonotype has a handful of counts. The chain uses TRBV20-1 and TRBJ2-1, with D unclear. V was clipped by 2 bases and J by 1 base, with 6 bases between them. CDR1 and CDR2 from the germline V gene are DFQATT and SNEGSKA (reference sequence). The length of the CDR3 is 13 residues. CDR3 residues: CSARQNSYNEQFF. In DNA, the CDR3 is TGCAGTGCTAGACAGAATTCCTACAATGAGCAGTTCTTC.

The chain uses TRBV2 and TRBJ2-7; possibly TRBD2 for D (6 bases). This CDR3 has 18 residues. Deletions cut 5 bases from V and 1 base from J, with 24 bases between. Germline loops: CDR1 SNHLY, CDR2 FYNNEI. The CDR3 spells CASSQLFDRGTASYEQYF. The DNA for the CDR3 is TGTGCCAGCAGTCAGCTTTTTGATCGCGGGACTGCATCCTACGAGCAGTACTTC. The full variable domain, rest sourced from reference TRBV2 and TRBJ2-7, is EPEVTQTPSHQVTQMGQEVILRCVPISNHLYFYWYRQILGQKVEFLVSFYNNEISEKSEIFDDQFSVERPDGSNFTLKIRSTKLEDSAMYFCASSQLFDRGTASYEQYFGPGTRLTVT.

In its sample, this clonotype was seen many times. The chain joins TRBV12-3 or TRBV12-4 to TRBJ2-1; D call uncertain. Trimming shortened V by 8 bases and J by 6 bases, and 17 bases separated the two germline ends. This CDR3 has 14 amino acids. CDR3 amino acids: CASLLGQRINEQFF. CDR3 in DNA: TGTGCCAGCCTCTTAGGGCAGCGAATCAATGAGCAGTTCTTC.

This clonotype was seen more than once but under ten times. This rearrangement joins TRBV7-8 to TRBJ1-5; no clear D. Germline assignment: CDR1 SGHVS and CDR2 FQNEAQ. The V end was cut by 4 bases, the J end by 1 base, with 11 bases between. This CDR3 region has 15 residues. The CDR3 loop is CASSSLGGSNQPQHF. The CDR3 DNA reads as TGTGCCAGCAGCTCCCTAGGAGGGAGCAATCAGCCCCAGCATTTT.

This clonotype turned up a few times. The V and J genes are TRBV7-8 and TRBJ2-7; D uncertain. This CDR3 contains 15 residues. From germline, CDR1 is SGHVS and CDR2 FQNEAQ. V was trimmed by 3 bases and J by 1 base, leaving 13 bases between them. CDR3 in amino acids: CASSFKPTGSYEQYF. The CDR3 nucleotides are TGTGCCAGCAGCTTCAAACCGACTGGGTCCTACGAGCAGTACTTC.

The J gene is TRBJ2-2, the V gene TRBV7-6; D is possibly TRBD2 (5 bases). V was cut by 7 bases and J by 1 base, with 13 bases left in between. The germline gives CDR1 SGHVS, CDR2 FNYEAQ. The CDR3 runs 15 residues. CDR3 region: CASKLAGLNTGELFF. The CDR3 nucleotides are TGTGCCAGCAAACTGGCGGGCCTGAACACCGGGGAGCTGTTTTTT.